This TCR beta chain originates from a study of T cells in Graves' hyperthyroidism and ophthalmopathy. This clonotype was observed many times. The junction had 4 bases not matched to a gene; V was cut back by 0 bases and J by 4 bases. Germline assignment: CDR1 SGHRS and CDR2 YFSETQ. There are 17 residues in the CDR3. TCR beta CDR3 regions were amplified from RNA transcripts. Researchers ran a first-round RT-PCR on the TCR CDR3 using the HTBI primer set. TCRdb fed the multiplex PCR reads into MiXCR, producing one record per CDR3 protein. The data hold about 210,000 distinct CDR3 sequences, with roughly 17% observed a single time. Patients between 18 and 65 years old had hyperthyroidism, newly diagnosed and lasting under 2 months. Diagnosing involved the use of clinical symptoms, serum thyroxine and TRAb, thyroid ultrasound and orbital computed tomography.

The sample comprised blood. The genes are TRBV5-1 and TRBJ2-5, with 15 bases fitting TRBD2. This clonotype originated in a man aged 50 to 60 with Graves' hyperthyroidism. In DNA, the CDR3 is TGCGCCAGCAGCTTGGAGGGGACTAGCGGGAGGAGAGAGACCCAGTACTTC. Translated: CASSLEGTSGRRETQYF.